The 13 T cell receptor beta chains presented below share a single source sample, sequenced in a study of T cell responses to AZD1222 COVID-19 vaccine. TCRdb's table, derived via immunoSEQ multiplex PCR, lists solely in-frame clones and lacks some. The sample lists 95,000 to 120,000 clones, around 88% occurring once. The material sequenced was peripheral blood, taken 28 days after the second AZD1222 dose. These receptors came from an adult who received the AZD1222 COVID-19 vaccine.

This sequence joins TRBV10-3 and TRBJ2-2, with D tentatively TRBD2 (7 bases). CDR3 length equals 12 residues. Germline loops: CDR1 ENHRY, CDR2 SYGVKD. Trimming shortened V by 11 bases and J by 4 bases, and 11 bases separated the two germline ends. CDR3 loop: CALRGGTGELFF. CDR3 sequence (DNA): TGTGCCTTAAGGGGGGGCACCGGGGAGCTGTTTTTT.

This clone was picked up a small number of times. J is TRBJ2-3 and V is TRBV13; no reliable D call. The ends were cut back, 2 bases at V and 2 bases at J, with 14 bases in the middle. The CDR3 has 16 residues. Germline CDR1 and CDR2: PRHDT and FYEKMQ (reference sequence). The CDR3 DNA reads as TGTGCCAGCAGCTTACAGTCTAGTCTTTACACAGATACGCAGTATTTT. This encodes CASSLQSSLYTDTQYF.

The chain links TRBV6-6 to TRBJ2-7, with D possibly being TRBD1 (5 bases). This CDR3 has 12 amino acids. Trimming removed 6 bases at V and 2 bases at J, with 8 bases between. Germline assignment: CDR1 MNHNY and CDR2 SVGAGI (reference sequence). For the CDR3, the DNA is TGTGCCAGCAGCCAGGACACCTACGAGCAGTACTTC. Translation: CASSQDTYEQYF.

The CDR3, as DNA: TGTGCCAGCAGCTTTCAGGGTCCCGCTGGAAACACCATATATTTT. Residues: CASSFQGPAGNTIYF. The V and J genes are TRBV5-5 and TRBJ1-3; a weak D match, TRBD1 (5 bases). CDR3 length: 15 amino acids. The germline CDR1 and CDR2 sequences are SGHKS and YYEKEE (reference sequence). V was pared by 2 bases and J by 2 bases, with 11 bases between.

The chain combines TRBV4-2 with TRBJ1-2, with D possibly being TRBD1 (5 bases). Trimming removed 1 base from V and 2 bases from J, with 14 bases in between. CDR1 LGHNA and CDR2 YNFKEQ come from the germline V gene. CDR3 size: 16 residues. The CDR3 DNA is TGTGCCAGCAGCCAAGGTAGCCCGACAGTGAACTATGGCTACACCTTC. Translated, it gives CASSQGSPTVNYGYTF.

The V call is TRBV7-3, the J call TRBJ2-3; a possible D gene is TRBD2 (5 bases). This CDR3 has 12 residues. CDR1 is SGHTA, CDR2 FQGTGA, per germline. Trimming took 5 bases from V and 6 from J, leaving 9 bases between them. Here the CDR3 DNA reads TGTGCCAGCAGCCCCGGAGGCGATACGCAGTATTTT. This sequence encodes CASSPGGDTQYF.

The chain has TRBV6-5 and TRBJ1-1; 11 nucleotides match TRBD1. CDR1 is MNHEY and CDR2 is SVGAGI in the germline V gene. V trimming: 6 bases; J trimming: 4 bases; junction bases outside the gene matches: 1. This CDR3 comprises 13 residues. The CDR3 spells CASSGTGGTEAFF. The CDR3 bases are TGTGCCAGCAGCGGGACAGGGGGCACTGAAGCTTTCTTT.

The chain uses TRBV7-2 and TRBJ2-1; 8 nucleotides line up with TRBD2. Germline V gene sequence: CDR1 SGHTA, CDR2 FQGNSA. This CDR3 region has 15 residues. Unmatched junction bases numbered 13, after V lost 8 bases and J lost 7 bases. CDR3 sequence: CASSFSAGEGNEQFF. CDR3 bases: TGTGCCAGCTCTTTTTCAGCGGGGGAAGGGAATGAGCAGTTCTTC.

The J gene is TRBJ2-7, the V gene TRBV28, with D possibly TRBD1 on 6 matching bases. From germline, CDR1 is MDHEN and CDR2 SYDVKM. V was shortened by 5 bases and J by 1 base, with 6 bases between the two germline ends. The CDR3 length is 12 residues. The CDR3 coding sequence is TGTGCCAGCAGTGGACAGTCCTACGAGCAGTACTTC. It translates to CASSGQSYEQYF.

This chain joins TRBV7-8 and TRBJ1-1; D unresolved. CDR1 SGHVS and CDR2 FQNEAQ come from the germline V gene. The CDR3 contains 16 residues. V was shortened by 4 bases and J by 3 bases, with 18 bases between the two germline ends. The CDR3 sequence: CASSSLPGFSDTEAFF. The CDR3 DNA follows: TGTGCCAGCAGCTCCTTACCGGGGTTCTCTGACACTGAAGCTTTCTTT.

The chain links TRBV9 to TRBJ2-1, with 10 nucleotides matching TRBD2. The trim removed 3 bases at V and 6 bases at J, leaving 6 bases unmatched. The length of the CDR3 is 15 residues. The germline CDR1 and CDR2 sequences are SGDLS and YYNGEE. CDR3 protein: CASSGPSGGANEQFF. The CDR3 DNA reads as TGTGCCAGCAGCGGACCCAGCGGGGGGGCCAATGAGCAGTTCTTC. Full variable domain (outside the CDR3, taken from reference TRBV9 and TRBJ2-1): DSGVTQTPKHLITATGQRVTLRCSPRSGDLSVYWYQQSLDQGLQFLIQYYNGEERAKGNILERFSAQQFPDLHSELNLSSLELGDSALYFCASSGPSGGANEQFFGPGTRLTVL.

The CDR3: CASSQPTGPGGEQYF. The CDR3 DNA sequence: TGTGCCAGCAGCCAACCGACAGGCCCCGGTGGCGAGCAGTACTTC. This sequence joins TRBV3-1 (or the pseudogene TRBV3-2) and TRBJ2-7; a weak D match, TRBD1 (6 bases). The CDR3 spans 15 residues. V lost 2 bases to trimming and J lost 6 bases, with 17 bases between them. Germline assignment: CDR1 LGHDT and CDR2 YNNKEL (reference sequence).

This sequence joins TRBV24-1 and TRBJ2-1; unclear D gene. Trimming took off 4 bases at V and 5 bases at J, with 8 bases between the two ends. CDR1 is KGHDR and CDR2 is SFDVKD in the germline V gene. The CDR3 is 13 residues long. The CDR3 here is CATSEPPHNEQFF. The CDR3 nucleotides read TGTGCCACCAGTGAACCCCCCCACAATGAGCAGTTCTTC.